This TCR beta chain was documented in a study of identical twins (TCRdb year 2016). Notes on the research overall: To test whether fetal clonotypes persist, the study used deep sequencing on TCR alpha and beta repertoires from monozygotic twins, unrelated adults of various ages, and cord blood. Replicate twin experiments were performed at different times using different library preparation protocols to rule out contamination.

Trimmed from V: 6 bases; trimmed from J: 4 bases; junction bases lacking a gene match: 12. The germline V gene gives CDR1 as SQVTM and CDR2 as ANQGSEA. The CDR3 goes from the cysteine to the phenylalanine over 14 residues. Here the CDR3 DNA is all that survives: 42 bases in frame from base 1. The receptor library was made with 5' RACE. Sequencing was performed on an Illumina HiSeq 2000. Template switching added a universal primer binding site, and the final cDNA carried a unique molecular identifier that allowed TCR cDNA molecules to be counted accurately. First-strand cDNA for TCR alpha and beta chains was synthesized from specific primers in the conserved constant-segment region. Each cDNA library was double barcoded, with a SMART-Mk sample barcode plus Illumina barcodes, to control for contamination. TruSeq adapter sequences, together with Illumina sample barcodes, were added in two successive PCR steps. TCR alpha and beta cDNA libraries were sequenced on the Illumina HiSeq platform with custom primers. Under the source paper's analysis protocol: Raw reads were processed with MiGEC to extract unique molecular identifiers, and MiXCR was used to determine CDR3 positions. Recombination models were inferred per individual with the repgenHMM and IGoR tools using an EM algorithm. The tcR package in R was used for shared clonotype analysis, with sharing normalized by the product of cloneset sizes. Out-of-frame nonproductive sequences were analyzed to study raw recombination free of thymic and clonal selection effects. TCRdb reprocessing: public reads trimmed at Q25 with fastp, clones called with MiXCR, in-frame beta chains kept. Here each entry gathers all rows of one CDR3 protein and keeps the most common genes and DNA. It is TCRdb's table, rather than the study itself, that gives the V and J calls and clone size. This sample has under 350,000 distinct CDR3 sequences in its table, and 7.5% to 9.5% of those were observed once. Roughly 7% of the sample comes from the top ten.

All donors were healthy Caucasians. Three pairs of female monozygotic twins, all aged roughly 18 to 30 years, made up the twin cohort. Positive isolation kits from Invitrogen were used to isolate CD4+ and CD8+ T cell populations. This clonotype was seen repeatedly, ten times or more. This receptor's antigen is unknown. No much larger clone is present one base from it, and per-base qualities are unavailable. The research as a whole found: Compared with coincidental sharing between unrelated individuals, an excess of low generation-probability sequences was observed among out-of-frame TCR alpha sequences shared between twins. A weaker excess of twin sharing was found in beta out-of-frame sequences because the signal-to-noise ratio was lowered by fewer shared sequences. Abundant cord blood beta clonotypes carried fewer insertions; young adult naive repertoires showed a weaker similar trend, while memory repertoires showed none. Out-of-frame TCR alpha sharing in monozygotic twins was systematically underestimated by recombination models, whereas sharing between unrelated individuals was in agreement with the recombination models. Invariant T cells such as MAIT and iNKT could partly confound zero-insertion analyses, though diverse VJ usage argued against this for most clonotypes. Conclusions relied on cross-sectional statistical analysis, since the same donors could not be followed over many years.

The sample was also linked to a second study, of yellow fever vaccine responses in identical twins. According to the second study: The authors reported that the T cell response to vaccination in identical twins appeared partly convergent and partly personalized. In the study, vaccine-responding T cell clones were precisely tracked in identical twins.

The rearranged chain carries TRBV29-1 and TRBJ2-7, and TRBD2 aligns with 7 junction nucleotides. Sequenced sample: CD8+ T cells sorted from blood. The receptor's source is a woman younger than 30 in good health. The nucleotides are TGCAGCGTGAGACTAGCCCGAGCTTTTTACGAGCAGTACTTC. This translates into CSVRLARAFYEQYF.